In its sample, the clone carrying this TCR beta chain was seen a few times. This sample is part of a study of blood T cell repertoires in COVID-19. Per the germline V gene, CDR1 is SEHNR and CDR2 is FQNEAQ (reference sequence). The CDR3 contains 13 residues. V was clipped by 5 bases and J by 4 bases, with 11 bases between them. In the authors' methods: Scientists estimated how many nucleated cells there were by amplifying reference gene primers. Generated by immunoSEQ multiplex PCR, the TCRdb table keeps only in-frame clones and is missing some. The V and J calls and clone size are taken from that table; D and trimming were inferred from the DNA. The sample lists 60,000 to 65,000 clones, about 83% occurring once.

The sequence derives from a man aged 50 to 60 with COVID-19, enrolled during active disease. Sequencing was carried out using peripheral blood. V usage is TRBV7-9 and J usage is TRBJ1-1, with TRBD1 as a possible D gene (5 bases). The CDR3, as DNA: TGTGCCAGCAGCCGCAGGGTGGGCACTGAAGCTTTCTTT. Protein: CASSRRVGTEAFF. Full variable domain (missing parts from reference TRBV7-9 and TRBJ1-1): DTGVSQNPRHKITKRGQNVTFRCDPISEHNRLYWYRQTLGQGPEFLTYFQNEAQLEKSRLLSDRFSAERPKGSFSTLEIQRTEQGDSAMYLCASSRRVGTEAFFGQGTRLTVV.